These 29 T cell receptor beta chains were all obtained from the same sample, sequenced in a study of T-cell memory formation after mild COVID-19. MiXCR, run by TCRdb on the 5' RACE reads, gives a single entry per CDR3 protein. The repertoire holds about 390,000 distinct CDR3 sequences, with roughly 21% as singletons. The sample consisted of PBMCs or a T cell subset sorted from them (not recorded which). The receptors were gathered from an adult woman who had mild COVID-19 (a few samples of this study predate the infection). Cell type and time point are not known.

In this sample, this clonotype turned up a few times. V usage is TRBV19 and J usage is TRBJ2-7, with D unclear. Germline V gives CDR1 LNHDA, CDR2 SQIVND (reference sequence). This CDR3 has 15 residues. Trimming cost V 1 base and J 2 bases, with 12 bases left between them. CDR3: CASSIVDSQTYEQYF. DNA of the CDR3: TGTGCCAGTAGTATAGTCGATAGCCAAACCTACGAGCAGTACTTC.

The chain joins TRBV20-1 to TRBJ1-5; 9 bases fit TRBD1. The CDR3 has 17 residues. Germline V lookup: CDR1 DFQATT, CDR2 SNEGSKA (reference sequence). V was pared by 1 base and J by 6 bases, with 13 bases of the junction left unmatched. The CDR3 spells CSARVSPWTGVVQPQHF. CDR3 sequence (DNA): TGCAGTGCTAGAGTATCCCCGTGGACAGGGGTAGTTCAGCCCCAGCATTTT.

This clonotype was detected only a few times. The rearrangement links TRBV12-3 or TRBV12-4 to TRBJ2-5; D gene ambiguous. The CDR3 sequence is 14 residues long. Trimming removed 6 bases at V and 3 bases at J, with 14 bases between. The CDR3 DNA reads as TGTGCCAGCAGCCCTACCTGGGCAGAAGAGACCCAGTACTTC. It codes for CASSPTWAEETQYF.

V and J are TRBV20-1 and TRBJ1-2; D is possibly TRBD1 (6 bases). The length of the CDR3 is 14 residues. The germline V gene has CDR1 DFQATT and CDR2 SNEGSKA (reference sequence). V was shortened by 3 bases and J by 0 bases, with 11 bases between the two germline ends. CDR3 DNA sequence: TGCAGTGCTAGCACCGACAGGTCTAACTATGGCTACACCTTC. This sequence encodes CSASTDRSNYGYTF.

This clonotype was detected only a few times. This chain uses TRBV9 with TRBJ2-7; no firm D call. Per the germline V gene, CDR1 is SGDLS and CDR2 is YYNGEE. V lost 3 bases, J lost 2 bases, and 12 bases lay in between. The CDR3 is 14 amino acids. The CDR3: CASSEETSTYEQYF. In nucleotides, the CDR3 is TGTGCCAGCAGCGAAGAGACAAGTACCTACGAGCAGTACTTC.

At least ten counts were recorded for this clonotype. Here the CDR3 DNA reads TGCAGTGCTAGAGATAAGGATACGCAGTATTTT. Its protein is CSARDKDTQYF. The gene calls are TRBV20-1 and TRBJ2-3, with D uncertain. The CDR3 has 11 residues. Trimming pared 0 bases from V and 6 bases from J, leaving 4 bases between. Germline CDR1 DFQATT, CDR2 SNEGSKA (reference sequence).

This chain uses TRBV7-2 with TRBJ2-5; a possible D gene is TRBD1 (6 bases). Trimming took off 5 bases at V and 0 bases at J, with 13 bases between the two ends. The CDR3 sequence is 15 residues long. The germline gives CDR1 SGHTA, CDR2 FQGNSA. DNA for the CDR3: TGTGCCAGCAGCCCCCTCGACAGGAACCAAGAGACCCAGTACTTC. It codes for CASSPLDRNQETQYF.

The V gene is TRBV24-1, the J gene TRBJ2-5; no definite D call. The germline CDR1 and CDR2 sequences are KGHDR and SFDVKD. This CDR3 region has 12 residues. V lost 1 base and J 5 bases, leaving 4 bases between the germline ends. In nucleotides, the CDR3 is TGTGCCACCAGTGATTTTGTTGAGACCCAGTACTTC. This translates into CATSDFVETQYF.

This clonotype has more than one count but fewer than ten. The rearrangement links TRBV5-1 to TRBJ2-2, with D perhaps matching TRBD2 (5 bases). The CDR3 consists of 15 residues. CDR1 and CDR2 from the germline V gene are SGHRS and YFSETQ. V lost 1 base and J lost 5, with 12 bases in between. CDR3 sequence reads: CASSLIPGKTGELFF. The CDR3 DNA sequence: TGCGCCAGCAGCTTGATTCCGGGAAAGACCGGGGAGCTGTTTTTT.

The table lists this clonotype with many counts. The chain carries TRBV15 and TRBJ1-2; D remains unclear. The germline V and J ends were trimmed by 0 bases and 8 bases, with 16 bases remaining between them. This CDR3 contains 15 residues. Germline-derived CDR1 and CDR2 are LNHNV and YYDKDF (reference sequence). The CDR3 DNA follows: TGTGCCACCAGCAGAGATTTTGTCGACGGTAGGGGCTACACCTTC. This gives the protein CATSRDFVDGRGYTF.

The J gene is TRBJ2-1, the V gene TRBV7-6, with unresolved D. V shed 5 bases and J shed 3 bases, with 20 bases lying between them. The germline gives CDR1 SGHVS, CDR2 FNYEAQ. This CDR3 has 17 amino acids. This CDR3 reads CASSLYGRSGFYNEQFF. CDR3 DNA: TGTGCCAGCAGCCTATACGGGCGATCCGGATTCTACAATGAGCAGTTCTTC. The full variable domain, in which reference TRBV7-6 and TRBJ2-1 provide the parts outside the CDR3, is GAGVSQSPRYKVTKRGQDVALRCDPISGHVSLYWYRQALGQGPEFLTYFNYEAQQDKSGLPNDRFSAERPEGSISTLTIQRTEQRDSAMYRCASSLYGRSGFYNEQFFGPGTRLTVL.

This clonotype turned up a few times. The chain's CDR3 is CASSLEQPSLYNEQFF. In DNA form, the CDR3 reads TGTGCCAGCAGCTTAGAACAGCCATCCCTCTACAATGAGCAGTTCTTC. The chain joins TRBV7-3 to TRBJ2-1; D unresolved. The CDR3 length is 16 residues. V lost 2 bases, J lost 3 bases, and 14 bases lay in between. Looked up from germline, CDR1 is SGHTA and CDR2 is FQGTGA.

This clonotype was seen a few times. This chain connects TRBV20-1 to TRBJ2-7; 11 nucleotides match TRBD1. The CDR3 consists of 15 residues. Per the germline V gene, CDR1 is DFQATT and CDR2 is SNEGSKA (reference sequence). J lost 7 bases, V lost 5 bases, and 13 bases had no gene match. The CDR3 nucleotides are TGCAGTGCTGCCCACGGGACAGGGGGATCTGAAGAGCAGTACTTC. As protein: CSAAHGTGGSEEQYF.

This clonotype has only a few counts. J is TRBJ2-7 and V is TRBV6-1; D unclear. V was trimmed by 3 bases and J by 5 bases, leaving 17 bases between them. Germline loops: CDR1 MNHNS, CDR2 SASEGT. This CDR3 comprises 15 residues. CDR3 nucleotide sequence: TGTGCCAGCAGTGAGATCATACGGAAGAATAACGAGCAGTACTTC. Protein: CASSEIIRKNNEQYF.

The J gene is TRBJ1-1, the V gene TRBV27, with D possibly matching TRBD1 (6 bases). Trimming pared 9 bases from V and 4 bases from J, leaving 15 bases between. CDR1 and CDR2 from the germline V gene are MNHEY and SMNVEV (reference sequence). This CDR3 spans 13 amino acids. The chain's CDR3 is CASHGGGGTEAFF. The DNA for the CDR3 is TGTGCCAGTCACGGGGGGGGCGGCACTGAAGCTTTCTTT.

This rearrangement joins TRBV15 to TRBJ1-2; 9 bases are a match to TRBD1. Germline values: CDR1 LNHNV, CDR2 YYDKDF (reference sequence). The CDR3 is 15 residues long. Trimming cost V 6 bases and J 5 bases; bases outside gene matches: 10. This chain's CDR3 is CATSEGTGRGYGYTF. As DNA, the CDR3 is TGTGCCACCAGTGAGGGGACAGGGCGAGGTTATGGCTACACCTTC.

The V call is TRBV3-1, the J call TRBJ2-3; D could derive from TRBD1 or TRBD2 (5 bases each). The CDR3 spans 15 residues. From germline, CDR1 is LGHDT and CDR2 YNNKEL (reference sequence). The germline V and J ends were trimmed by 0 bases and 2 bases, with 9 bases remaining between them. CDR3 in amino acids: CASSQEGPNTDTQYF. CDR3 coding DNA: TGTGCCAGCAGCCAAGAGGGACCCAACACAGATACGCAGTATTTT.

This clonotype was observed a handful of times. The chain is built from TRBV27 and TRBJ2-1, with 10 bases that match TRBD2. V trimming: 2 bases; J trimming: 2 bases; junction bases outside the gene matches: 9. Germline lookup yields CDR1 MNHEY and CDR2 SMNVEV (reference sequence). This CDR3 is 18 amino acids long. CDR3 protein: CASSLVPSGSTPYNEQFF. DNA for the CDR3: TGTGCCAGCAGTTTAGTCCCTAGCGGGAGTACCCCCTACAATGAGCAGTTCTTC.

The chain links TRBV24-1 to TRBJ2-1, with TRBD2 matching over 14 bases. After removal of 5 bases from V and 10 bases from J, the junction contained 9 bases not matched to a gene. This CDR3 region has 16 residues. CDR1 KGHDR and CDR2 SFDVKD come from the germline V gene. The CDR3 DNA is TGTGCCACCAGTGTGTCCGGGACTAGCGGGAGAAGAGAGCAGTTCTTC. Amino acids: CATSVSGTSGRREQFF.

This clonotype appeared a few times. The chain carries TRBV7-9 and TRBJ2-3, with TRBD2 matching 9 bases. V shed 3 bases and J 2 bases; nucleotides not matched to a gene: 9. The germline gives CDR1 SEHNR, CDR2 FQNEAQ (reference sequence). The CDR3 consists of 17 residues. The CDR3 sequence is CASSFSLAGTVTDTQYF. CDR3 DNA sequence: TGTGCCAGCAGCTTTAGCCTAGCGGGGACAGTCACAGATACGCAGTATTTT.

The chain combines TRBV15 with TRBJ2-3, with D possibly being TRBD1 (6 bases). CDR3 length equals 14 residues. V lost 5 bases and J lost 4, with 13 bases in between. CDR1 is LNHNV, CDR2 YYDKDF, per germline (reference sequence). This CDR3 is CATSWGRIADTQYF. Here the CDR3 DNA reads TGTGCCACCAGCTGGGGGCGAATTGCAGATACGCAGTATTTT.

This chain uses TRBV5-1 with TRBJ1-2, with 7 positions matching TRBD1. CDR1 SGHRS and CDR2 YFSETQ come from the germline V gene. V gave up 5 bases and J gave up 2 bases; unmatched junction bases: 6. The CDR3 contains 14 residues. CDR3 sequence: CASSPLQGNYGYTF. The CDR3 nucleotides are TGCGCCAGCAGTCCCCTACAGGGGAACTATGGCTACACCTTC.

The sample holds many counts of this clonotype. The V and J genes are TRBV20-1 and TRBJ1-5, with D perhaps TRBD1 (6 bases). The CDR3 consists of 16 residues. Deletions cut 4 bases from V and 0 bases from J, with 16 bases between. Germline CDR1 is DFQATT and CDR2 is SNEGSKA (reference sequence). The CDR3 region has the DNA TGCAGTGCTAACGCAGCGGGACACTATAGCAATCAGCCCCAGCATTTT. It specifies CSANAAGHYSNQPQHF.

This clonotype was detected once. The V gene is TRBV20-1, the J gene TRBJ1-1; D is unclear. This CDR3 comprises 15 residues. The V and J ends lost 0 bases and 5 bases respectively, with 16 bases between them. Germline V CDR1 and CDR2: DFQATT, SNEGSKA (reference sequence). The CDR3 coding sequence is TGCAGTGCTAGAGATCAAAGGCGGAAAAGTACTGAAGCTTTCTTT. Translating it yields CSARDQRRKSTEAFF.

In this sample, this clonotype turned up a few times. The chain employs TRBV7-2 and TRBJ2-2; no clear D gene. V gave up 7 bases and J gave up 8 bases, with 8 bases separating them. The V gene's germline CDR1 is SGHTA and CDR2 FQGNSA. CDR3 length: 11 residues. CDR3 sequence reads: CASNSVGELFF. Here the CDR3 DNA reads TGTGCCAGCAATTCGGTGGGGGAGCTGTTTTTT.

This chain links TRBV4-3 with TRBJ2-7; no clear D gene. CDR1 LGHNA and CDR2 YSLEER come from the germline V gene. V dropped 2 bases and J dropped 6 bases, with 11 bases sitting between them. The CDR3 extends over 13 amino acids. The CDR3 region is CASSQSHKREQYF. CDR3 DNA sequence: TGCGCCAGCAGCCAATCCCACAAGCGCGAGCAGTACTTC.

This clonotype came up a few times. The chain has TRBV15 and TRBJ2-7; TRBD2 is a possible D gene (6 bases). CDR1 and CDR2 (germline): LNHNV, YYDKDF (reference sequence). The ends were cut back, 4 bases at V and 2 bases at J, with 6 bases in the middle. The CDR3 contains 12 residues. The CDR3: CATSTGAYEQYF. DNA of the CDR3: TGTGCCACCAGCACGGGGGCCTACGAGCAGTACTTC.

This clonotype was recorded a few times. V usage is TRBV24-1 and J usage is TRBJ2-5; 8 bases fit TRBD1. V lost 3 bases to trimming and J lost 1 base; unmatched junction nucleotides: 6. The CDR3 extends over 16 amino acids. Germline lookup yields CDR1 KGHDR and CDR2 SFDVKD. DNA for the CDR3: TGTGCCACCAGTGATCTGACAGGGGCCACCCAAGAGACCCAGTACTTC. Protein: CATSDLTGATQETQYF.

The gene calls are TRBV20-1 and TRBJ1-6, with unresolved D. Deletions cut 0 bases from V and 7 bases from J, with 13 bases between. Germline V gives CDR1 DFQATT, CDR2 SNEGSKA (reference sequence). The length of the CDR3 is 15 residues. CDR3: CSARDRAGFNSPLHF. In DNA, the CDR3 is TGCAGTGCTAGAGATCGGGCGGGTTTCAATTCACCCCTCCACTTT.